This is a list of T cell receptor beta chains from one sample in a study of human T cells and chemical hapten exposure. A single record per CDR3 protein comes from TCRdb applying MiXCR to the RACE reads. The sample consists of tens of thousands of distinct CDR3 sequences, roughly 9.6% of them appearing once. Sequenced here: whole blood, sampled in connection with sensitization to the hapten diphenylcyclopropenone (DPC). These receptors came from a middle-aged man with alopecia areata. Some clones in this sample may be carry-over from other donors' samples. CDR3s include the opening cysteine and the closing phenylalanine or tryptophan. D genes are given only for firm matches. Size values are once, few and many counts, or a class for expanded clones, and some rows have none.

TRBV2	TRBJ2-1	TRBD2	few	CASSEKEFPPLRGLGDVDNEQFF	TGTGCCAGCAGTGAAAAGGAATTCCCTCCCCTGCGGGGACTAGGAGATGTAGACAATGAGCAGTTCTTC
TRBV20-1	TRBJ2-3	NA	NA	CSAIGEDTQYF	TGCAGTGCTATAGGGGAGGATACGCAGTATTTT
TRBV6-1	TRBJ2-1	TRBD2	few	CASSESGGPYNEQFF	TGTGCCAGCAGTGAGTCGGGAGGGCCCTACAATGAGCAGTTCTTC
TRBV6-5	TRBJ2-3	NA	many	CASSSFGLTDTQYF	TGTGCCAGCAGTTCCTTTGGCCTCACAGATACGCAGTATTTT
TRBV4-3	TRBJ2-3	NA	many	CASSQDRVGLAADTQYF	TGCGCCAGCAGCCAAGACAGGGTGGGTCTTGCGGCAGATACGCAGTATTTT
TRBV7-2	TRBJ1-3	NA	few	CASSLKGLSSGNTIYF	TGTGCCAGCAGCTTAAAAGGACTCAGCTCTGGAAACACCATATATTTT
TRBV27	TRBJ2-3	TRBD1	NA	CASSPTGTVFTDTQYF	TGTGCCAGCAGTCCGACCGGGACAGTTTTCACAGATACGCAGTATTTT
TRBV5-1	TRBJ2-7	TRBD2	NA	CASSFGTSPYEQYF	TGCGCCAGCAGCTTTGGGACTAGTCCCTACGAGCAGTACTTC
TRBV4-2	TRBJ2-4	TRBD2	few	CASSQGGLAGEGLGANIQYF	TGTGCCAGCAGCCAAGGGGGACTAGCGGGAGAGGGGCTCGGGGCGAACATTCAGTACTTC
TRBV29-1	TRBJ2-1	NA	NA	CSVEWTFDEQFF	TGCAGCGTTGAATGGACCTTCGATGAGCAGTTCTTC
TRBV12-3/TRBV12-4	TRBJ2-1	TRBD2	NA	CASTYLASGAVQFF	TGTGCCAGCACCTACTTGGCTAGCGGGGCGGTTCAGTTCTTC
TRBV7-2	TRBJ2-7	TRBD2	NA	CASSPRLAGGPYEQYF	TGTGCCAGCAGCCCGAGACTAGCGGGAGGGCCCTACGAGCAGTACTTC
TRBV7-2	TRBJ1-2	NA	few	CASSLGGHYGYTF	TGTGCCAGCAGCCTAGGAGGGCACTATGGCTACACCTTC
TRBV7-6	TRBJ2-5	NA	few	CASSLGRDETQYF	TGTGCCAGCAGCTTGGGCAGGGACGAGACCCAGTACTTC
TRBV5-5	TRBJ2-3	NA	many	CASSLLGPTDTQYF	TGTGCCAGCAGCCTCCTAGGGCCCACAGATACGCAGTATTTT
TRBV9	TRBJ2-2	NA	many	CASGTGELFF	TGTGCCAGCGGGACGGGGGAGCTGTTTTTT
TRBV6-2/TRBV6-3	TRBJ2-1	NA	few	CASSPFRGGVGVDNEQFF	TGTGCCAGCAGTCCGTTCCGAGGAGGGGTAGGGGTTGACAATGAGCAGTTCTTC
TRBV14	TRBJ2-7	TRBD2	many	CASSPIAGANSYEQYF	TGTGCCAGCAGCCCCATAGCGGGAGCGAACTCCTACGAGCAGTACTTC
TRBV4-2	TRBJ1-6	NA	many	CASSQDRGDDSPLHF	TGTGCCAGCAGCCAAGATCGGGGAGATGATTCACCCCTCCACTTT
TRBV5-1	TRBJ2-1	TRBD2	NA	CASSLGLTTYSYNDQFF	TGCGCCAGCAGCCTGGGACTAACAACGTATTCCTACAATGACCAGTTCTTC
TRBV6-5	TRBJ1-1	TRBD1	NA	CASSAGHRTGGWNTEAFF	TGTGCCAGCAGTGCCGGGCACCGAACAGGGGGCTGGAACACTGAAGCTTTCTTT
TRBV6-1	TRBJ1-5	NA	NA	CASSEFETAQHF	TGTGCCAGCAGTGAGTTCGAGACGGCCCAGCATTTT